Described below is a single T cell receptor beta chain sequence and its context. No antigen is known for it. The sample is drawn from a study of post-analysis software for immune sequencing data. TCR beta cDNA libraries included unique molecular identifiers. Each CDR3 protein is one row after TCRdb ran MiXCR on the PCR reads. The sample carries some 240,000 distinct CDR3 sequences, just over 35% recorded once. The study's findings and limits: Included in a set of a handful of TRBV segments more frequent in patients than controls were TRBV5-6, TRBV5-1 and TRBV20-1. The study found significantly lower normalized Chao1 diversity in multiple sclerosis patients than in controls.

Germline values: CDR1 MNHNY, CDR2 SVGAGI (reference sequence). Trimming shortened V by 7 bases and J by 5 bases, and 17 bases separated the two germline ends. The CDR3 is 14 residues long. This receptor was obtained from a girl aged 5 to 17 with multiple sclerosis. The V gene is TRBV6-6, the J gene TRBJ1-1; a possible D gene is TRBD1 (6 bases). The material sequenced was blood. The CDR3 bases are TGTGCCAGCACCCCTGGGGGGCTTCGGACTGAAGCTTTCTTT. The encoded protein is CASTPGGLRTEAFF.